This T cell receptor beta chain was captured by sequencing in a study of blood T cell repertoires in COVID-19. Study overall: Sources were T cells, B-cell-depleted T cells, or PBMCs; the material itself was cDNA or gDNA.

Original processing notes: Amplification from reference gene primers served as the basis for estimated nucleated cell counts. Only in-frame clones appear in the TCRdb table, and some are missing; sequencing was by immunoSEQ multiplex PCR. V and J calls plus clone size are reproduced from that table; the DNA served to infer D and trimming. In the table there are under 200,000 clones, around 75% of which are singletons. Patients from Seattle were sampled longitudinally, starting during active infection. The ends were cut back, 7 bases at V and 8 bases at J, with 12 bases in the middle. Per the germline V gene, CDR1 is LNHDA and CDR2 is SQIVND (reference sequence). There are 12 residues in the CDR3.

The source of this sequence is a woman aged 40 to 50 with COVID-19, enrolled during active disease. Sequenced: peripheral blood. This sequence joins TRBV19 and TRBJ2-1; D is possibly TRBD1 (5 bases). This CDR3 reads CASIGVYDEQFF. The DNA for the CDR3 is TGTGCCAGTATAGGGGTATACGATGAGCAGTTCTTC.